This T cell receptor beta chain comes out of a study of graft-versus-host responses after intestinal transplantation. Study-wide results and limits: GvH clones appeared in recipient marrow, some first in ileum or blood.

Measured with immunoSEQ multiplex PCR; TCRdb has only the in-frame clones, and not every one. The sample includes more than 95,000 clones, about 88% seen only once; the top ten take approximately 0.88%. For this clone: Its specificity is not known.

Germline CDR1 SGHKS, CDR2 YYEKEE (reference sequence). This CDR3 has 16 amino acids. V lost 4 bases to trimming and J lost 0 bases; unmatched junction nucleotides: 9. The specimen was unstimulated CD4+ T cells sorted from spleen or lymph node cells, collected before intestinal transplant. The TCR originated in a human donor who received an intestinal transplant. J is TRBJ1-2 and V is TRBV5-5, with 7 bases matching TRBD1. CDR3 sequence: CASSPEGQGANYGYTF. The CDR3 bases are TGTGCCAGCAGCCCGGAGGGGCAGGGGGCTAACTATGGCTACACCTTC.